This T cell receptor beta chain was sequenced for a study of identical twins. Study conclusions and caveats: Surplus twin overlap in beta out-of-frame sequences was less pronounced.

TCRdb re-analysed the 5' RACE reads in MiXCR, keeping a single row per CDR3 protein. The sample has 500,000 to 550,000 distinct CDR3 sequences, about 20% seen once; the top ten hold 0.8% to 1%. Germline loops: CDR1 DFQATT, CDR2 SNEGSKA (reference sequence). V was pared by 3 bases and J by 10 bases, with 20 bases between. The CDR3 consists of 14 residues. This clonotype appeared a single time. Its antigen is still unknown. The same sample was also studied in work on T cells expressing NK-cell markers.

V gene TRBV20-1 combines with J gene TRBJ2-3; weak D call: TRBD2 (6 bases). Sequencing input: CD4+ T cells sorted from blood. This TCR was sampled from a woman between 18 and 30 years old in good health. CDR3 nucleotides: TGCAGTGCTAGGCGCGGGGTTGGGCCCCGTCCGCAGTATTTT. This gives the protein CSARRGVGPRPQYF.